The entry below describes one T cell receptor beta chain. Seattle's cohort entered during active infection and was followed longitudinally. Germline trimming cut 0 bases from V and 6 bases from J; bases unmatched to any gene: 5. Germline V gene lookup returns CDR1 MNHNY and CDR2 SVGAGI (reference sequence). The CDR3 sequence is 15 residues long. These data belong to a study of blood T cell repertoires in COVID-19. The wider study: Samples of COVID-19 (acute and convalescent) were obtained from the United States, Italy and Spain.

In the authors' workflow: Scientists estimated how many nucleated cells there were by amplifying reference gene primers. TCRdb's copy holds only in-frame clones and misses some; the assay was immunoSEQ multiplex PCR. The V and J calls and clone size are taken from that table; D and trimming were inferred from the DNA. This table holds about 410,000 clones, approximately 91% found once. This clonotype was obtained from a woman between 35 and 50 years old with COVID-19, enrolled during active disease. The genes are TRBV6-6 and TRBJ2-3; TRBD1 aligns across 8 bases. The specimen was peripheral blood. The CDR3 DNA sequence: TGTGCCAGCAGTTACTCTGCAGGGGGCTCGGATACGCAGTATTTT. Amino acid sequence: CASSYSAGGSDTQYF.